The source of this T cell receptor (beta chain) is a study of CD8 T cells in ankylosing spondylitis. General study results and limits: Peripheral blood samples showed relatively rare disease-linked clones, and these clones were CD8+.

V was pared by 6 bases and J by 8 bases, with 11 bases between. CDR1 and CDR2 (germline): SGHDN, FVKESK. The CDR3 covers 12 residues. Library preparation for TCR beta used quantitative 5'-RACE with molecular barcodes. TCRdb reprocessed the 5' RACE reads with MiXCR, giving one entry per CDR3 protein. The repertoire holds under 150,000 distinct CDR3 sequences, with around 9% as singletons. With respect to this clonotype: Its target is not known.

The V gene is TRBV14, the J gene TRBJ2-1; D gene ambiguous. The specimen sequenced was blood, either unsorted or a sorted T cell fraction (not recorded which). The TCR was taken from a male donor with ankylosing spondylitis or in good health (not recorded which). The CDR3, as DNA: TGTGCCAGCAGTCGCCCCGGCTATGAGCAGTTCTTC. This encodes CASSRPGYEQFF.